There are a few counts of the clone carrying this T cell receptor beta chain. The antigen remains undetermined. Looked up from germline, CDR1 is SGHNT and CDR2 is YYREEE (reference sequence). Trimming cost V 0 bases and J 10 bases; bases outside gene matches: 10. CDR3 length: 16 residues. This specimen comes from a study of beta chain features in type 1 diabetes. The study's findings and limits: There was a moderate but significant shortening of TCRB CDR3s in all four CD4+ subsets of Type 1 diabetes patients.

Expressed TCRB transcripts were sequenced after all isolated RNA was converted to cDNA. Produced via immunoSEQ multiplex PCR; TCRdb's table is partial and in-frame only. The table records 250,000 or so clones, about 15% of them present only once. Material: naive CD4+ T cells from blood. The TCR originated in a man aged 25 to 40 with type 1 diabetes. This rearrangement joins TRBV5-4 to TRBJ2-1; 10 bases match TRBD2. The CDR3 DNA reads TGTGCCAGCAGCTTGGATCTAGCGGGAGTTCTGGAGGAGCAGTTCTTC. The encoded protein is CASSLDLAGVLEEQFF.